Listed here is a single T cell receptor (beta chain). There are 12 residues in the CDR3. Per germline, CDR1 PRHDT and CDR2 FYEKMQ (reference sequence). The V end lost 4 bases, the J end lost 6 bases, and 9 bases lay between the germline ends. The record originates from a study of blood T cell repertoires in COVID-19. Whole-study context: Some COVID-19 samples were acute and others convalescent; all came from the United States, Italy and Spain.

Clones were sequenced by immunoSEQ multiplex PCR, and TCRdb holds only the in-frame ones, with some missing. The data hold around 200,000 clones, with roughly 83% observed a single time. This receptor was obtained from a woman aged 40 to 49 with COVID-19, enrolled during active disease. V usage is TRBV13 and J usage is TRBJ1-1; tentative D call: TRBD1 (6 bases). The sequencing input was peripheral blood. The chain's CDR3 is CASSSHRAEAFF. In DNA, the CDR3 is TGTGCCAGCAGCTCACACAGGGCTGAAGCTTTCTTT.